These 5 T cell receptor beta chains were sequenced from one sample in a study of cytomegalovirus exposure and HLA in healthy donors. The PCR employed 60 Vbeta primers together with 13 Jbeta primers. Profiling relied on immunoSEQ multiplex PCR, and the TCRdb table lists in-frame clones only, not all of them. This sample carries 150,000 to 200,000 clones, around 79% of them seen once, and the ten largest clones take approximately 6%. The source material was PBMCs. Source of these receptors: a man in his forties in good health and CMV-seropositive.

The V call is TRBV5-1, the J call TRBJ2-1; D is unresolved. Germline V gene sequence: CDR1 SGHRS, CDR2 YFSETQ. The CDR3 covers 15 residues. V lost 3 bases, J lost 4 bases, and 14 bases lay in between. CDR3 residues: CASSSARGEYNEQFF. The CDR3 DNA reads as TGCGCCAGCAGCTCAGCTAGAGGAGAATACAATGAGCAGTTCTTC.

CDR3 nucleotides: TGTGCCAGCAGCCAGGATACCTACGAGCAGTACTTC. It codes for CASSQDTYEQYF. The rearrangement links TRBV9 to TRBJ2-7; D gene ambiguous. In germline, CDR1 is SGDLS, CDR2 YYNGEE. The CDR3 has 12 amino acids. The germline V and J ends were trimmed by 4 bases and 2 bases, with 7 bases remaining between them. The variable domain in full, with the rest retrieved from reference TRBV9 and TRBJ2-7, is DSGVTQTPKHLITATGQRVTLRCSPRSGDLSVYWYQQSLDQGLQFLIQYYNGEERAKGNILERFSAQQFPDLHSELNLSSLELGDSALYFCASSQDTYEQYFGPGTRLTVT.

J is TRBJ2-1 and V is TRBV15; 7 nucleotides align to TRBD2. The V gene's germline CDR1 is LNHNV and CDR2 YYDKDF (reference sequence). The V gene end was trimmed by 0 bases and the J gene end by 7 bases; junction bases not matched to a gene: 6. The CDR3 is 15 amino acids. This CDR3 is CATSRDRGLVNEQFF. Here the CDR3 DNA reads TGTGCCACCAGCAGAGATCGCGGACTAGTGAATGAGCAGTTCTTC.

There are a few counts of this clone. The CDR3 reads CATSSGGNQPQHF. DNA of the CDR3: TGTGCCACCAGCAGCGGGGGGAATCAGCCCCAGCATTTT. This rearrangement joins TRBV15 to TRBJ1-5, with a possible D match to TRBD1 (5 bases). The V end was cut by 3 bases, the J end by 4 bases, with 7 bases between. CDR1 and CDR2 (germline): LNHNV, YYDKDF (reference sequence). The CDR3 is 13 residues long.

This sequence joins TRBV27 and TRBJ1-1, with D perhaps TRBD1 (6 bases). The CDR3 extends over 16 amino acids. The germline gives CDR1 MNHEY, CDR2 SMNVEV (reference sequence). Trimming removed 6 bases from V and 5 bases from J, with 22 bases in between. The CDR3 DNA reads as TGTGCCAGCAGCACCATCACCAGGGGTCAGTTAACTGAAGCTTTCTTT. Encoded protein: CASSTITRGQLTEAFF.